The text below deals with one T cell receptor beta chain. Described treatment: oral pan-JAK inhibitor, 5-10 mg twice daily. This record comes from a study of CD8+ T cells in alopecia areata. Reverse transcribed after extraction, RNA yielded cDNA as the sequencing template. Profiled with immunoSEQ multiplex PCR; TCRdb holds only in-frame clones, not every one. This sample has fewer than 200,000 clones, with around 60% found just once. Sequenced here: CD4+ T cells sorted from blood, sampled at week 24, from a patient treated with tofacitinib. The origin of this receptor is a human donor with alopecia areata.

CDR3 DNA: TGTGCCTGGTCAGGGACCACCTACGAGCAGTACTTC. Translating gives CAWSGTTYEQYF. The chain joins TRBV30 to TRBJ2-7; D tentatively fits TRBD1 or TRBD2 (5 bases each). V lost 5 bases to trimming and J lost 2 bases, with 10 bases between them. CDR1 is GTSNPN and CDR2 is SVGIG in the germline V gene (reference sequence). This CDR3 comprises 12 residues.